The rows below give T cell receptor beta chains drawn from one sample of a study of blood T cells in healthy people across ages. TCRdb recomputed calls from the 5' RACE reads with MiXCR, one row per CDR3 protein. This table holds about 640,000 distinct CDR3 sequences, approximately 30% found once. The sample taken for sequencing was blood. All receptors come from a woman over 75 in good health. The CDR3 runs from the conserved cysteine through the conserved F or W. The D gene is left open where the match is weak. Clone size is shown for a subset of rows, as once, few, many or a class of expanded clone.

NA	TRBD2	TRBV7-2	TRBJ2-2	TGTGCCAGCAGCTCCCGACTAGCGGGGGGCGGGGCCGGGGAGCTGTTTTTT	CASSSRLAGGGAGELFF
NA	NA	TRBV24-1	TRBJ2-3	TGTGCCACCAGTGATGGGGGATCTACAGATACGCAGTATTTT	CATSDGGSTDTQYF
many	TRBD2	TRBV6-2/TRBV6-3	TRBJ2-1	TGTGCCAGCAGGCCTAGCGGGGGGGCCCGGTACAATGAGCAGTTCTTC	CASRPSGGARYNEQFF
many	NA	TRBV5-1	TRBJ2-3	TGCGCCAGCAGCTGGACCCCGTACACAGATACGCAGTATTTT	CASSWTPYTDTQYF
NA	NA	TRBV14	TRBJ1-1	TGTGCCAGCAGCCGGAAGGCCGGGACAAACACTGAAGCTTTCTTT	CASSRKAGTNTEAFF
NA	TRBD2	TRBV13	TRBJ2-1	TGTGCCAGCAGCCAGCGGGGGATCAACAATGAGCAGTTCTTC	CASSQRGINNEQFF
many	NA	TRBV24-1	TRBJ2-1	TGTGCCACCAGTGATAACTTATACAATGAGCAGTTCTTC	CATSDNLYNEQFF
many	TRBD2	TRBV20-1	TRBJ2-1	TGCAGTGCAAAGGGGCGGGGGGGCTCCTACAATGAGCAGTTCTTC	CSAKGRGGSYNEQFF
NA	NA	TRBV11-2	TRBJ1-5	TGTGCCAGCAGCTTAACGCTGGGTTGGGGCAATCAGCCCCAGCATTTT	CASSLTLGWGNQPQHF
NA	NA	TRBV12-3/TRBV12-4	TRBJ2-7	TGTGCCAGCAGTTTTCGGGGGGCAGGTACCTACGAGCAGTACTTC	CASSFRGAGTYEQYF
many	TRBD1	TRBV20-1	TRBJ2-7	TGCAGTGCTAGTCTAGGGGGGACAGGGGCCTACGAGCAGTACTTC	CSASLGGTGAYEQYF
NA	TRBD1	TRBV12-3/TRBV12-4	TRBJ1-5	TGTGCCAGCAGGGCCCGGGGACAGGGATCATCTGCCCAGCATTTT	CASRARGQGSSAQHF
many	NA	TRBV12-3/TRBV12-4	TRBJ1-5	TGTGCCAGCAGTTTACCCCCAACTATGGGTCAGCCCCAGCATTTT	CASSLPPTMGQPQHF
NA	TRBD1	TRBV20-1	TRBJ2-5	TGCAGTGCCTTAGCTGGACAGGGAATAGAGACCCAGTACTTC	CSALAGQGIETQYF